A single sample is the source of the 16 T cell receptor beta chains below, sequenced in a study of T-cell reconstitution after alpha-beta-depleted transplantation in children. Unique molecular identifiers were incorporated when the TCRbeta library was constructed. TCRdb recomputed calls from the PCR reads with MiXCR, one row per CDR3 protein. The sample includes around 670,000 distinct CDR3 sequences, 10% to 15% of them seen just once. The sequenced sample was PBMCs, obtained before TCRalphabeta/CD19-depleted stem cell transplant. The receptors come from a girl aged 2-15 years with congenital amegakaryocytic thrombocytopenia, due to receive a stem cell transplant.

This clonotype was found many times. The rearrangement joins TRBV5-1 to TRBJ2-1; D tentatively fits TRBD1 or TRBD2 (5 bases each). This CDR3 contains 15 residues. Germline lookup yields CDR1 SGHRS and CDR2 YFSETQ. Trimming took off 0 bases at V and 9 bases at J, with 16 bases between the two ends. The CDR3 here is CASSLDGAAVGEQFF. Written as DNA, the CDR3 is TGCGCCAGCAGCTTGGACGGGGCGGCGGTCGGTGAGCAGTTCTTC.

This clonotype was found many times. CDR3 region: CSATLPSGNNEQFF. CDR3 DNA sequence: TGCAGTGCTACCCTCCCTAGCGGTAACAATGAGCAGTTCTTC. This chain connects TRBV20-1 to TRBJ2-1; 7 bases align to TRBD2. The CDR3 consists of 14 residues. CDR1 and CDR2 from the germline V gene are DFQATT and SNEGSKA (reference sequence). With 4 bases clipped from V and 5 bases from J, the junction kept 8 bases outside the gene matches.

This chain connects TRBV30 to TRBJ1-1; no reliable D call. Germline-derived CDR1 and CDR2 are GTSNPN and SVGIG (reference sequence). V was pared by 7 bases and J by 0 bases, with 9 bases between. The CDR3 totals 12 residues. Written as DNA, the CDR3 is TGTGCCTTAGCACCGGTGAACACTGAAGCTTTCTTT. This encodes CALAPVNTEAFF.

This clonotype was detected only a few times. The chain links TRBV6-5 to TRBJ2-7; D gene unclear. V lost 2 bases and J 0 bases, leaving 8 bases between the germline ends. The germline V gene has CDR1 MNHEY and CDR2 SVGAGI. The CDR3 loop spans 14 amino acids. CDR3 bases: TGTGCCAGCAGTTACGAGGCAAGCTCCTACGAGCAGTACTTC. Its translation: CASSYEASSYEQYF.

The V gene is TRBV28, the J gene TRBJ1-2; maybe TRBD1 (6 bases). The germline gives CDR1 MDHEN, CDR2 SYDVKM. Trimming shortened V by 5 bases and J by 12 bases, and 16 bases separated the two germline ends. The length of the CDR3 is 12 residues. The CDR3 loop is CASSVELGGDTF. The CDR3 DNA follows: TGTGCCAGCAGTGTAGAATTGGGGGGCGACACCTTC.

CDR3 bases: TGTGCCAGCAGCTTTTGGCGGGAGGGCCTTCTCATCGATGAGCAGTTCTTC. This codes for CASSFWREGLLIDEQFF. This rearrangement joins TRBV11-3 to TRBJ2-1; TRBD2 agrees at 9 bases. Germline V gene data show CDR1 as SGHNT and CDR2 as YENEEA. The CDR3 extends over 17 amino acids. With V trimmed by 3 bases and J by 8 bases, 14 bases remained unmatched.

The chain links TRBV5-1 to TRBJ2-3, with 9 bases fitting TRBD1. Unmatched junction bases numbered 8, after V lost 3 bases and J lost 6 bases. This CDR3 is built from 15 residues. Germline values: CDR1 SGHRS, CDR2 YFSETQ. The CDR3 bases are TGCGCCAGCAGCTCAGCAGGGACAGGGTGGGATACGCAGTATTTT. This translates into CASSSAGTGWDTQYF.

Ten or more counts support this clonotype. The gene calls are TRBV12-3 or TRBV12-4 and TRBJ1-2, with a weak D call TRBD1 (5 bases). V lost 7 bases and J lost 3, with 15 bases in between. The CDR3 consists of 14 residues. CDR3 DNA: TGTGCCAGCAATAGCTTGGGGGTGGACTATGGCTACACCTTC. Amino acids: CASNSLGVDYGYTF.

This clonotype was counted at least ten times. The chain links TRBV3-1 to TRBJ1-1; TRBD1 matches 7 bases. This CDR3 has 15 residues. Germline V gene lookup returns CDR1 LGHDT and CDR2 YNNKEL (reference sequence). V trimming: 4 bases; J trimming: 3 bases; junction bases outside the gene matches: 8. This chain's CDR3 is CASSPETGVYTEAFF. In DNA form, the CDR3 reads TGTGCCAGCAGCCCCGAAACAGGGGTGTACACTGAAGCTTTCTTT. Using reference TRBV3-1 and TRBJ1-1 for the parts outside the CDR3, the full variable domain is DTAVSQTPKYLVTQMGNDKSIKCEQNLGHDTMYWYKQDSKKFLKIMFSYNNKELIINETVPNRFSPKSPDKAHLNLHINSLELGDSAVYFCASSPETGVYTEAFFGQGTRLTVV.

The chain carries TRBV29-1 and TRBJ2-1, with 7 nucleotides matching TRBD2. The CDR3 runs 16 residues. Trimming took 6 bases from V and 1 from J; bases not matched to a gene: 12. The germline CDR1 and CDR2 sequences are SQVTM and ANQGSEA. CDR3 DNA: TGCAGCGTGTTGGCTAGCGGACGAAGATCCTACAATGAGCAGTTCTTC. This sequence encodes CSVLASGRRSYNEQFF.

This clonotype has a handful of counts. V gene TRBV28 combines with J gene TRBJ2-3; D may correspond to TRBD1 or TRBD2 (6 bases each). CDR1 is MDHEN and CDR2 is SYDVKM in the germline V gene. The length of the CDR3 is 15 residues. Between the trimmed V and J ends, which lost 1 base and 4 bases, there was a span of 12 bases. The CDR3 loop is CASSLSPGAADTQYF. DNA of the CDR3: TGTGCCAGCAGTTTATCCCCGGGGGCCGCAGATACGCAGTATTTT.

The V gene is TRBV20-1, the J gene TRBJ1-3; D unclear. Trimming pared 5 bases from V and 3 bases from J, leaving 5 bases between. This CDR3 contains 11 residues. From germline, CDR1 is DFQATT and CDR2 SNEGSKA (reference sequence). CDR3 bases: TGCAGTGCTGTGTATGGAAACACCATATATTTT. Translation gives CSAVYGNTIYF.

In this sample, this clonotype turned up a few times. The V call is TRBV5-1, the J call TRBJ2-7, with a weak D call TRBD1 (6 bases). Per the germline V gene, CDR1 is SGHRS and CDR2 is YFSETQ. The CDR3 totals 15 residues. Trimming stripped 0 bases from V and 4 bases from J, with 14 bases between. This chain's CDR3 is CASSLEAGDVYEQYF. The CDR3 bases are TGCGCCAGCAGCTTGGAAGCAGGGGATGTGTACGAGCAGTACTTC.

This clonotype turned up a few times. This chain uses TRBV29-1 with TRBJ2-7; maybe TRBD1 (6 bases). V was cut by 0 bases and J by 0 bases, with 9 bases left in between. Germline assignment: CDR1 SQVTM and CDR2 ANQGSEA. The CDR3 length is 14 residues. The CDR3 DNA reads TGCAGCGTTGAAGACAGGGGTGGCTCCTACGAGCAGTACTTC. Encoded protein: CSVEDRGGSYEQYF.

In DNA, the CDR3 is TGCGCCAGCAGGTCACGGGACGGAAGAAGCTACGAGCAGTACTTC. This gives the protein CASRSRDGRSYEQYF. The J gene is TRBJ2-7, the V gene TRBV5-1; D is tentatively TRBD1 or TRBD2 (5 bases each). Trimming pared 5 bases from V and 3 bases from J, leaving 18 bases between. Per the germline V gene, CDR1 is SGHRS and CDR2 is YFSETQ. CDR3 length: 15 amino acids.

This chain uses TRBV29-1 with TRBJ2-7; D may be TRBD1 (5 bases). Trimming removed 4 bases from V and 2 bases from J, with 12 bases in between. Germline CDR1 reads SQVTM; CDR2 reads ANQGSEA. The CDR3 contains 13 residues. The CDR3: CSVVLTDTYEQYF. CDR3 nucleotide sequence: TGCAGCGTTGTCCTGACAGATACCTACGAGCAGTACTTC.